This T cell receptor beta chain was identified in a study of human T cells and chemical hapten exposure. Study-level points and caveats: PT1 expanded TCR numbers rose with patch test score. Among expanded TCRs, significantly more large CDR3 similarity clusters formed than among controls.

The trim removed 4 bases at V and 8 bases at J, leaving 11 bases unmatched. Germline V lookup: CDR1 MGHRA, CDR2 YSYEKL. The CDR3 length is 15 residues. Time point indicated: patch test 1, 2 weeks after DPC sensitization. The treatment was: therapeutic diphenylcyclopropenone sensitization with weekly scalp DPC. Concerning this clonotype itself: The target antigen is unknown.

TCRdb re-called the RACE reads with MiXCR, one entry per CDR3 protein. Found here are some 200,000 distinct CDR3 sequences, approximately 20% of them singletons; the top ten hold 6.7%. The clonotype comes from a woman between 45 and 60 years old with alopecia areata. Some clones in this sample may be carry-over from other donors' samples. Sequencing used whole blood, obtained in connection with sensitization to the hapten diphenylcyclopropenone (DPC). V is TRBV4-1 and J is TRBJ2-1; TRBD1 matches at 7 bases. CDR3 bases: TGCGCCAGCAGCCTCCTTTCAGGGGGATGGGATGAGCAGTTCTTC. It is translated as CASSLLSGGWDEQFF.